The rows below give T cell receptor beta chains drawn from one sample of a study of T cells in Graves' hyperthyroidism and ophthalmopathy. TCRdb ran MiXCR on the multiplex PCR reads and lists one entry per CDR3 protein. The table records 300,000 to 350,000 distinct CDR3 sequences, approximately 22% of them present only once. Sequencing was performed on blood. The receptors derive from a woman aged 45-60 years with Graves' hyperthyroidism. Each CDR3 is given with its conserved first and last residue. Each record gives: clone size, J gene, D gene, V gene, CDR3 protein, CDR3 DNA. D genes are given only for firm matches. Part of the rows lack a size; the others show once, few, many or a class for expanded clones.

many TRBJ1-1 - TRBV27 CASSSWGGTEAFF TGTGCCAGCAGTTCCTGGGGCGGCACTGAAGCTTTCTTT
few TRBJ1-2 TRBD1 TRBV28 CASSPRDRPRYTF TGTGCCAGCAGTCCCCGGGACAGGCCACGCTACACCTTC
few TRBJ1-1 - TRBV19 CASSIDPGADTEAFF TGTGCCAGTAGTATTGATCCGGGGGCAGACACTGAAGCTTTCTTT
- TRBJ2-5 - TRBV7-9 CASSLLASAETQYF TGTGCCAGCAGCTTACTGGCCAGCGCAGAGACCCAGTACTTC
many TRBJ1-1 - TRBV2 CASSETFEAFF TGTGCCAGCAGTGAAACATTTGAAGCTTTCTTT
few TRBJ2-5 - TRBV19 CASGGGGQETQYF TGTGCCAGTGGGGGAGGGGGCCAAGAGACCCAGTACTTC
few TRBJ1-5 TRBD1 TRBV20-1 CSAREGGGGGNQPQHF TGCAGTGCTAGAGAGGGGGGAGGGGGCGGCAATCAGCCCCAGCATTTT
many TRBJ2-3 - TRBV20-1 CSARDRAVAWKDTQYF TGCAGTGCTAGAGATCGGGCGGTGGCTTGGAAAGATACGCAGTATTTT
many TRBJ2-5 - TRBV12-3/TRBV12-4 CASGGVWETQYF TGTGCCAGCGGCGGGGTATGGGAGACCCAGTACTTC
many TRBJ2-1 - TRBV6-1 CASRRQSWNEQFF TGTGCCAGCAGACGACAGTCCTGGAATGAGCAGTTCTTC
many TRBJ2-3 - TRBV27 CASSFRLLANTQYF TGTGCCAGCAGTTTCCGTCTCTTGGCAAATACGCAGTATTTT
- TRBJ1-1 TRBD1 TRBV12-3/TRBV12-4 CASSSLQGLAFF TGTGCCAGCAGTTCCTTACAGGGGCTAGCTTTCTTT
many TRBJ2-7 - TRBV11-1 CASSPTGSSYEQYF TGTGCCAGCAGTCCCACAGGGAGCTCCTACGAGCAGTACTTC
many TRBJ2-1 TRBD2 TRBV4-1 CASSQDRTSGSAYNEQFF TGCGCCAGCAGCCAAGATCGAACTAGCGGGAGTGCCTACAATGAGCAGTTCTTC
many TRBJ1-5 - TRBV5-1 CASSLGMVGQPQHF TGCGCCAGCAGCTTGGGGATGGTCGGTCAGCCCCAGCATTTT
- TRBJ2-1 TRBD1 TRBV29-1 CSVLPQDRGNNEQFF TGCAGCGTTCTCCCTCAGGACAGGGGAAACAATGAGCAGTTCTTC
few TRBJ2-3 - TRBV6-1 CASSEARSRSTDTQYF TGTGCCAGCAGTGAAGCCCGTAGCAGGAGTACAGATACGCAGTATTTT
- TRBJ1-3 TRBD1 TRBV12-3/TRBV12-4 CASSLDGTGTTGNTIYF TGTGCCAGCAGTTTAGACGGGACAGGGACCACTGGAAACACCATATATTTT
many TRBJ2-1 - TRBV2 CASSADREEQFF TGTGCCAGCAGTGCGGACAGAGAGGAGCAGTTCTTC
- TRBJ1-1 - TRBV9 CASSVDGLEAFF TGTGCCAGCAGCGTAGATGGGCTTGAAGCTTTCTTT
few TRBJ2-2 TRBD2 TRBV12-3/TRBV12-4 CASSSGLAGELFF TGTGCCAGCAGTTCCGGACTAGCCGGGGAGCTGTTTTTT
- TRBJ2-5 - TRBV5-1 CASSGFLQETQYF TGCGCCAGCAGTGGCTTCCTCCAAGAGACCCAGTACTTC
many TRBJ1-1 - TRBV7-9 CASSPRHVWNTEAFF TGTGCCAGCAGCCCACGACACGTTTGGAACACTGAAGCTTTCTTT
- TRBJ2-5 TRBD2 TRBV10-3 CATSLAGGGETQYF TGTGCCACCTCCCTAGCGGGGGGAGGAGAGACCCAGTACTTC
many TRBJ2-1 - TRBV30 CAWSAGQPGSGQFF TGTGCCTGGAGTGCAGGACAGCCAGGGAGCGGGCAGTTCTTC
many TRBJ1-1 - TRBV28 CASSLGLAGVGTEAFF TGTGCCAGCAGTTTAGGGTTAGCGGGGGTTGGAACTGAAGCTTTCTTT
many TRBJ2-7 - TRBV5-1 CASSRDDEQYF TGCGCCAGCAGCCGAGACGACGAGCAGTACTTC
many TRBJ1-2 - TRBV20-1 CSGWGYTF TGCAGTGGGTGGGGCTACACCTTC
once TRBJ2-7 - TRBV5-1 CASSLEGGRVREQYF TGCGCCAGCAGCTTGGAAGGGGGTCGGGTGCGCGAGCAGTACTTC
- TRBJ2-1 - TRBV10-3 CATLSSGNNEQFF TGTGCCACCCTATCTTCAGGGAACAATGAGCAGTTCTTC
many TRBJ2-4 TRBD1 TRBV27 CASSRQGVAKNIQYF TGTGCCAGCAGCAGACAGGGGGTAGCCAAAAACATTCAGTACTTC
- TRBJ2-1 TRBD2 TRBV24-1 CATSPLAGYNEQFF TGTGCCACCAGTCCACTAGCGGGCTACAATGAGCAGTTCTTC
- TRBJ1-2 - TRBV4-2 CASSQEETGQSYGYTF TGTGCCAGCAGCCAAGAAGAAACCGGGCAGAGCTATGGCTACACCTTC